This T cell receptor (beta chain) is drawn from a study of blood T cell repertoires in COVID-19. Profiled with immunoSEQ multiplex PCR; TCRdb holds only in-frame clones, not every one. The sample includes some 260,000 clones, roughly 91% of them seen just once. This CDR3 spans 15 amino acids. CDR1 is KGHSH and CDR2 is LQKENI in the germline V gene. The V and J ends lost 4 bases and 3 bases respectively, with 13 bases between them. The source of this sequence is a woman in her 40s who had recovered from COVID-19. The chain links TRBV18 to TRBJ2-1; D is possibly TRBD2 (6 bases). Specimen: peripheral blood. CDR3 sequence: CASSLGPGVYNEQFF. In DNA form, the CDR3 reads TGTGCCAGCTCACTCGGGCCGGGAGTCTACAATGAGCAGTTCTTC.